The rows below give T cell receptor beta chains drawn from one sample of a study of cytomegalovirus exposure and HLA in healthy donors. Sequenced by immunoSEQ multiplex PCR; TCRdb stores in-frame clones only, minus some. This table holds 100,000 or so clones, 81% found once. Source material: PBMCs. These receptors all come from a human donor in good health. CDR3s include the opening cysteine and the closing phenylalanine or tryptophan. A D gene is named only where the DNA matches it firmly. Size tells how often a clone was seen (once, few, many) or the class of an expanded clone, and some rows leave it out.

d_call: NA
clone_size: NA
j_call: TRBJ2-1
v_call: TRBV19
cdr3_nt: TGTGCCAGTAGTCTACGAGGGGGAATCTACAATGAGCAGTTCTTC
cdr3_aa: CASSLRGGIYNEQFF

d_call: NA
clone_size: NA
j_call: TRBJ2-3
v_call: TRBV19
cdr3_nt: TGTGCCAGTAGCAGCTTGGCGGGGAGCACAGATACGCAGTATTTT
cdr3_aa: CASSSLAGSTDTQYF

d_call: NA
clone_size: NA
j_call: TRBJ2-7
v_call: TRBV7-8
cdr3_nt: TGTGCCAGCAGCTTAGGGGCCACTAGTAGCGAGCAGTACTTC
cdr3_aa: CASSLGATSSEQYF

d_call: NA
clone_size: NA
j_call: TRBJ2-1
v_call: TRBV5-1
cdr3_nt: TGCGCCAGCAGCCCGGGACTGTACAATGAGCAGTTCTTC
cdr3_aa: CASSPGLYNEQFF

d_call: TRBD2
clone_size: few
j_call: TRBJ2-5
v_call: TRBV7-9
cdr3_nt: TGTGCCAGCAGCCGGGGGGGGACCCAAGAGACCCAGTACTTC
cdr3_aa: CASSRGGTQETQYF

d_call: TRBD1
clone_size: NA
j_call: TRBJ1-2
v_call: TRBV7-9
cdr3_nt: TGTGCCAGCAGCAACGACAGGGACAGAGGCTACACCTTC
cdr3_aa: CASSNDRDRGYTF

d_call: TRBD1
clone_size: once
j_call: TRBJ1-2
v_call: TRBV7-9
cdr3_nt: TGTGCCAGCAGCCCCCCGGGACAGGGGCATAACTATGGCTACACCTTC
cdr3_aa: CASSPPGQGHNYGYTF

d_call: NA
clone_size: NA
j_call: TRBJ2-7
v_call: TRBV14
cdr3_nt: TGTGCCAGCAGCCACCCATCCATAGCGGACGAGCAGTACTTC
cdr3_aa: CASSHPSIADEQYF

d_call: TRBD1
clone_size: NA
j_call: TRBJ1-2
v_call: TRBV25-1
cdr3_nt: TGTGCCAGCAGTCCCGCGGGACAGCCCTATGGCTACACCTTC
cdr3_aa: CASSPAGQPYGYTF

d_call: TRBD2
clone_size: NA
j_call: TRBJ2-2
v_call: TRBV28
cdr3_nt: TGTGCCAGCAGTGTAATAGCGGGAGGGCAGGTCGGGGAGCTGTTTTTT
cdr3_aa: CASSVIAGGQVGELFF

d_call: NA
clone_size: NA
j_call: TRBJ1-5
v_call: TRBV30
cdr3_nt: TGTGCCTGGAGTCCCAACCGCCCCGAGGACAACAATCAGCCCCAGCATTTT
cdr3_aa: CAWSPNRPEDNNQPQHF

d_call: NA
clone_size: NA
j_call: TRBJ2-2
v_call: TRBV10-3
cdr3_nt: TGTGCCATCAATAGGTTCGGGAGCGGGGAGCTGTTTTTT
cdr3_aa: CAINRFGSGELFF

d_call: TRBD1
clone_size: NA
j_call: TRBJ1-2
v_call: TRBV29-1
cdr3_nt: TGCAGCCTCGCCTGCGGGAGGGGGCTGGATGGCTACACCTTC
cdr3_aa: CSLACGRGLDGYTF

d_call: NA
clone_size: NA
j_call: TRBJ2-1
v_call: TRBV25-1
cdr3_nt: TGTGCCAGCAGTGGCCCCGGGGTCAATGAGCAGTTCTTC
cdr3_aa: CASSGPGVNEQFF

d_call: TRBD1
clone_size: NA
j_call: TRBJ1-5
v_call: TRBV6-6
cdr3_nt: TGTGCCAGCAATGACAGGGGTAGCAATCAGCCCCAGCATTTT
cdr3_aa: CASNDRGSNQPQHF

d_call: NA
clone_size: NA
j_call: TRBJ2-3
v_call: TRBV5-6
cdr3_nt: TGTGCCAGCAGCTTTGGGCGGGACACAGATACGCAGTATTTT
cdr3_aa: CASSFGRDTDTQYF

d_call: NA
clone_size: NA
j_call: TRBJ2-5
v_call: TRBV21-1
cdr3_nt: TGTGCCAGCACCAAAGGGACTAGCTGGGGGGAGACCCAGTACTTC
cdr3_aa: CASTKGTSWGETQYF

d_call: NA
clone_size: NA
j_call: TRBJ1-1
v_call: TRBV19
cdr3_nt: TGTGCCAGTAGTGTGCCGGGACTCTACACTGAAGCTTTCTTT
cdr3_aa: CASSVPGLYTEAFF

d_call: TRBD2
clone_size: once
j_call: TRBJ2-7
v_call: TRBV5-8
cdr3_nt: TGTGCCAGCAGCTTGTCGACTAGCGTCTCCTACGAGCAGTACTTC
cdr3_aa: CASSLSTSVSYEQYF

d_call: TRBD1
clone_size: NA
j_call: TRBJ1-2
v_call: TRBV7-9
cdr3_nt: TGTGCCAGCAGCTTCCAGGGGGCTTTGGTTGGCTACACCTTC
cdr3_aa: CASSFQGALVGYTF

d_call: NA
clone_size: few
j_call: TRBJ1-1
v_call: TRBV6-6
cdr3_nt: TGTGCCAGCAGTTACTCAGGGGGGGGTGAAGCTTTCTTT
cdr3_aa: CASSYSGGGEAFF

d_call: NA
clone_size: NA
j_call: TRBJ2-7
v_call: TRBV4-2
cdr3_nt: TGTGCCAGCAGCCAAGGTGCAGGGGCGCGAATCGAGCAGTACTTC
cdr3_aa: CASSQGAGARIEQYF

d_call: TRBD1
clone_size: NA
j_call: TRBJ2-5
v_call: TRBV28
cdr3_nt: TGTGCCAGCACACAGGGGGCGAGCCTTCAAGAGACCCAGTACTTC
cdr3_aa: CASTQGASLQETQYF

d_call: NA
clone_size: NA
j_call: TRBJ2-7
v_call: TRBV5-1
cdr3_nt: TGCGCCAGCAAAGAACTACTGATTTCCTACGAGCAGTACTTC
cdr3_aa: CASKELLISYEQYF